This T cell receptor beta chain was profiled in a study of regulatory T cells in long-lasting Graves disease. The time point was: persistent/refractory GD, antithyroid drugs over 5 years with positive TRAb. RNA from PBMCs was the source of the TCR library. Study conclusions and caveats: Limited sample numbers may have lowered accuracy.

To make TCR beta libraries, researchers used iRepertoire HTBI primers and Arm-PCR of CDR3 regions. MiXCR was run by TCRdb on the multiplex PCR reads, yielding one entry per CDR3 protein. Of around 510,000 distinct CDR3 sequences listed, under 25% are singletons. V dropped 5 bases and J dropped 7; count of bases not matched to a gene: 12. The CDR3 runs 17 residues. The germline V gene has CDR1 SGHVS and CDR2 FQNEAQ. Regarding this clonotype: Its antigen remains unidentified.

The clonotype comes from a female donor with Graves disease. The chain couples TRBV7-8 to TRBJ2-2, with 11 nucleotides matching TRBD2. Sequenced material: peripheral blood mononuclear cells (PBMCs), taken when the disease was refractory, from a patient treated with antithyroid drugs. The CDR3 DNA sequence: TGTGCCAGCAGCCCCGTCGTTAGCGGGGGGGGTAACGGGGAGCTGTTTTTT. Its protein product is CASSPVVSGGGNGELFF. The whole variable domain, filled in from reference TRBV7-8 and TRBJ2-2, reads GAGVSQSPRYKVAKRGQDVALRCDPISGHVSLFWYQQALGQGPEFLTYFQNEAQLDKSGLPSDRFFAERPEGSVSTLKIQRTQQEDSAVYLCASSPVVSGGGNGELFFGEGSRLTVL.